Below, one TCR beta chain is given with its context. Antigen unknown. The sample comes from a study of T cell responses to AZD1222 COVID-19 vaccine. Study-wide results and limits: Regions 160-218 and 743-854 dominated among vaccine-associated CD4 TCRs spanning spike. Only six or seven AZD1222 recipients tested seropositive at baseline. With two AZD1222 doses given, Spike-specific TCR breadth and depth both rose. Unmutated variant regions reportedly attract nearly half of all spike-specific TCRs.

This table comes from immunoSEQ multiplex PCR, and its TCRdb copy is limited to in-frame clones, with some not included. This sample has about 180,000 clones, with almost 90% found just once. With V trimmed by 3 bases and J by 0 bases, 3 bases remained unmatched. Per the germline V gene, CDR1 is DFQATT and CDR2 is SNEGSKA (reference sequence). The CDR3 has 14 amino acids. The clonotype comes from an adult in good health. This sequence joins TRBV20-1 and TRBJ2-7, with 9 bases identical to TRBD2. The sample consisted of peripheral blood, taken on day 0 of AZD1222 vaccination. CDR3 DNA sequence: TGCAGTGCTAGTGCGGGGGGGAGCTCCTACGAGCAGTACTTC. Its translation is CSASAGGSSYEQYF.